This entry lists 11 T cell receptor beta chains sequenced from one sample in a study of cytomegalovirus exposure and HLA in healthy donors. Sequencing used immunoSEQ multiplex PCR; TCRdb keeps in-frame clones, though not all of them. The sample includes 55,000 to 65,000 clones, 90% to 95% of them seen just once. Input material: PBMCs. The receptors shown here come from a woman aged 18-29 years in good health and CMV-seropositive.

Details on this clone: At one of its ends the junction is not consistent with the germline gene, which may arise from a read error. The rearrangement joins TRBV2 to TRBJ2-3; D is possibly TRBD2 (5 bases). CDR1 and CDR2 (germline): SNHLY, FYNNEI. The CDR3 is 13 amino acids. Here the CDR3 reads CASSAGITDTRYF. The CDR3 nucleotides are TGTGCCAGCAGTGCCGGGATCACAGATACGCGGTATTTT.

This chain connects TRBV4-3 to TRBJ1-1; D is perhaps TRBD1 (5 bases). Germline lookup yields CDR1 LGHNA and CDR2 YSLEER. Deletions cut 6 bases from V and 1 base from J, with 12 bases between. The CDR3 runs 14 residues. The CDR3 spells CASRLQGANTEAFF. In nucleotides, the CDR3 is TGCGCCAGCAGGTTGCAAGGGGCGAACACTGAAGCTTTCTTT.

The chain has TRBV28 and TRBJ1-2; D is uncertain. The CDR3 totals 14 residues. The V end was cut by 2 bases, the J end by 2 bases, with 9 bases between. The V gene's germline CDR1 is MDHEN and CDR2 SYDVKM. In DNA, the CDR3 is TGTGCCAGCAGTTTAACCTCACTGAACTATGGCTACACCTTC. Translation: CASSLTSLNYGYTF.

The CDR3 loop is CASSPRQGYTEAFF. The DNA of the CDR3 is TGTGCCAGCAGTCCCAGGCAGGGGTACACTGAAGCTTTCTTT. This chain links TRBV27 with TRBJ1-1; D may be TRBD1 (6 bases). Trimming pared 5 bases from V and 3 bases from J, leaving 13 bases between. This CDR3 is built from 14 residues. Germline V gives CDR1 MNHEY, CDR2 SMNVEV (reference sequence).

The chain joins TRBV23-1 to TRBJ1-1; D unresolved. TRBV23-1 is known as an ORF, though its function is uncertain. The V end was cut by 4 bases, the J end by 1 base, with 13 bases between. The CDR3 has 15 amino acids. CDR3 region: CASSRRVCGNTEAFF. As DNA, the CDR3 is TGCGCCAGCAGTCGGCGTGTATGCGGGAACACTGAAGCTTTCTTT.

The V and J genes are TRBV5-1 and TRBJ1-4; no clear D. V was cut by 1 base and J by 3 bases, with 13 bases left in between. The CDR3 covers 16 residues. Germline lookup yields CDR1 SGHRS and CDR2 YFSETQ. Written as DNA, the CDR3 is TGCGCCAGCAGCTTGTGGGGTGGAGGATCTAATGAAAAACTGTTTTTT. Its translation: CASSLWGGGSNEKLFF.

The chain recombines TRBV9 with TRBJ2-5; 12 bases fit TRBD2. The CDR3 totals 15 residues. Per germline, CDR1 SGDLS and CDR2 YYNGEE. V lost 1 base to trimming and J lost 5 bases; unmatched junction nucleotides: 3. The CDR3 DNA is TGTGCCAGCAGCGTACTAGCGGGGGGGCAGGAGACCCAGTACTTC. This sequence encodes CASSVLAGGQETQYF.

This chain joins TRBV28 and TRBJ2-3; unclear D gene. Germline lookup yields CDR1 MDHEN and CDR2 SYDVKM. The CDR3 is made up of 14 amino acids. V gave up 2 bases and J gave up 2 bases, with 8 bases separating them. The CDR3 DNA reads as TGTGCCAGCAGTTTAAGTATGGCCACAGATACGCAGTATTTT. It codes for CASSLSMATDTQYF.

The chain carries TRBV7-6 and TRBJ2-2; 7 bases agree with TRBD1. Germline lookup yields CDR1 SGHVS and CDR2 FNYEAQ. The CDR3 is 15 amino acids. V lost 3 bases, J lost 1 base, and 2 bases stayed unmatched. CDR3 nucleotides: TGTGCCAGCAGCTTTCGACAGGGGAACACCGGGGAGCTGTTTTTT. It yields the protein CASSFRQGNTGELFF.

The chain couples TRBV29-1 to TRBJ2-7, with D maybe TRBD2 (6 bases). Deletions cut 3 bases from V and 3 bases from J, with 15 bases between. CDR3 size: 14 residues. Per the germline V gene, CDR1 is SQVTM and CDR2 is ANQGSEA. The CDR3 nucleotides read TGCAGCGTTGATGACAGACGGCGGGGCTACGAGCAGTACTTC. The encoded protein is CSVDDRRRGYEQYF.

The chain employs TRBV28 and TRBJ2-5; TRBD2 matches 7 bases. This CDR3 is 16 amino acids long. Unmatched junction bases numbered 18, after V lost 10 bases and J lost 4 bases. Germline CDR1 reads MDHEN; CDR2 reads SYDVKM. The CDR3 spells CATAGVERGAAETQYF. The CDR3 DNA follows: TGTGCCACCGCGGGGGTTGAGCGGGGTGCGGCAGAGACCCAGTACTTC.